These 16 T cell receptor beta chains originate from one sample sequenced in a study of shared clonotypes between healthy human individuals. The repertoire was sequenced with immunoSEQ multiplex PCR; TCRdb's copy has only in-frame clones and lacks some. The profile shows 300,000 to 400,000 clones, roughly 70% of them singletons. Source material: memory CD4+ T cells sorted from blood. Documented subset: CD45RA-negative fraction. Receptors originate from a man in his thirties or forties in good health.

The V gene is TRBV28, the J gene TRBJ2-1; TRBD2 might be the D (7 bases). V lost 8 bases to trimming and J lost 1 base, with 21 bases between them. CDR3 length: 17 residues. Per the germline V gene, CDR1 is MDHEN and CDR2 is SYDVKM. CDR3 loop: CASGEGVAGESYNEQFF. The CDR3 nucleotides read TGTGCCAGCGGCGAGGGGGTGGCGGGAGAATCCTACAATGAGCAGTTCTTC.

The chain carries TRBV7-2 and TRBJ2-7; the D call may be TRBD1 or TRBD2 (5 bases each). Looked up from germline, CDR1 is SGHTA and CDR2 is FQGNSA. The CDR3 spans 14 residues. V lost 5 bases to trimming and J lost 3 bases, with 14 bases between them. CDR3 coding DNA: TGTGCCAGCAGCCCCCGGGACCGAAACTACGAGCAGTACTTC. Its translation: CASSPRDRNYEQYF.

The chain couples TRBV14 to TRBJ2-1; D unclear. Germline CDR1 and CDR2: SGHDN and FVKESK. The CDR3 has 17 amino acids. V lost 2 bases and J lost 0, with 14 bases in between. CDR3 sequence (DNA): TGTGCCAGCAGCCAAATCAGAGACTCTGACTCCTACAATGAGCAGTTCTTC. Protein sequence: CASSQIRDSDSYNEQFF.

The genes are TRBV14 and TRBJ2-5, with D perhaps assigned TRBD1 or TRBD2 (5 bases each). With 4 bases removed from V and 4 bases from J, the gap between germline ends came to 16 bases. The CDR3 consists of 15 residues. The V gene's germline CDR1 is SGHDN and CDR2 FVKESK. The CDR3 here is CASSPRWGYGETQYF. As DNA, the CDR3 is TGTGCCAGCAGCCCCCGTTGGGGGTACGGAGAGACCCAGTACTTC.

V gene TRBV6-1 combines with J gene TRBJ2-5, with 9 bases matching TRBD1. The CDR3 length is 14 residues. Unmatched junction bases numbered 10, after V lost 9 bases and J lost 5 bases. From germline, CDR1 is MNHNS and CDR2 SASEGT. CDR3 in amino acids: CASITGGWGETQYF. The CDR3 DNA reads as TGTGCCAGTATTACAGGGGGCTGGGGGGAGACCCAGTACTTC.

This rearrangement joins TRBV11-2 to TRBJ2-7, with 8 positions matching TRBD2. CDR3 size: 15 residues. The germline CDR1 and CDR2 sequences are SGHAT and FQNNGV. Trimming cost V 5 bases and J 4 bases; bases outside gene matches: 10. The CDR3 nucleotides read TGTGCCAGCAGCCTAGCCGGGACTAGGGAGTACGAGCAGTACTTC. Amino acid sequence: CASSLAGTREYEQYF.

The chain uses TRBV7-2 and TRBJ1-3, with D tentatively TRBD1 (5 bases). The V end was cut by 2 bases, the J end by 0 bases, with 17 bases between. CDR3 length: 18 residues. Germline values: CDR1 SGHTA, CDR2 FQGNSA. CDR3 sequence: CASSLQGVGVGSGNTIYF. In DNA form, the CDR3 reads TGTGCCAGCAGCTTACAGGGTGTCGGCGTTGGCTCTGGAAACACCATATATTTT.

This chain uses TRBV5-1 with TRBJ2-7; the D call may be TRBD1 or TRBD2 (5 bases each). The CDR3 is made up of 14 amino acids. Trimming took off 0 bases at V and 5 bases at J, with 12 bases between the two ends. CDR1 is SGHRS, CDR2 YFSETQ, per germline. The CDR3 DNA is TGCGCCAGCAGCTTGGGGCCTACGGGGCACGAGCAGTACTTC. It codes for CASSLGPTGHEQYF.

This clone was seen more than once but under ten times. This chain connects TRBV28 to TRBJ2-7; 10 bases agree with TRBD2. V gave up 9 bases and J gave up 7 bases; unmatched junction bases: 6. The CDR3 is made up of 12 amino acids. Germline loops: CDR1 MDHEN, CDR2 SYDVKM. The CDR3 is CASSGRLKEQYF. The CDR3 region has the DNA TGTGCCAGTAGCGGGAGGTTAAAGGAGCAGTACTTC.

The V and J genes are TRBV28 and TRBJ2-5, with 11 nucleotides matching TRBD2. Germline trimming cut 6 bases from V and 1 base from J; bases unmatched to any gene: 10. The CDR3 is 17 residues long. The V gene's germline CDR1 is MDHEN and CDR2 SYDVKM. CDR3 coding DNA: TGTGCCAGCAGGGGCCCTTTTAGCGGGAGGGTCCAAGAGACCCAGTACTTC. Translating gives CASRGPFSGRVQETQYF.

The chain has TRBV2 and TRBJ1-5; D is ambiguous. The CDR3 has 13 amino acids. V lost 3 bases, J lost 6 bases, and 9 bases lay in between. Looked up from germline, CDR1 is SNHLY and CDR2 is FYNNEI. DNA for the CDR3: TGTGCCAGCAGTGAGGATAGTTTTCAGCCCCAGCATTTT. Protein product: CASSEDSFQPQHF. The entire variable domain, with the rest obtained from reference TRBV2 and TRBJ1-5, is as follows: EPEVTQTPSHQVTQMGQEVILRCVPISNHLYFYWYRQILGQKVEFLVSFYNNEISEKSEIFDDQFSVERPDGSNFTLKIRSTKLEDSAMYFCASSEDSFQPQHFGDGTRLSIL.

This clone appeared a few times. This sequence joins TRBV6-1 and TRBJ1-5; unclear D gene. V dropped 1 base and J dropped 7 bases, with 14 bases sitting between them. Germline CDR1 is MNHNS and CDR2 is SASEGT. The CDR3 is 15 residues long. This CDR3 reads CASSEVLLGSQPQHF. In DNA, the CDR3 is TGTGCCAGCAGTGAAGTATTGCTTGGTTCCCAGCCCCAGCATTTT.

This clone was counted many times. This sequence joins TRBV18 and TRBJ2-7; TRBD1 might be the D (6 bases). This CDR3 is built from 14 residues. The germline V gene has CDR1 KGHSH and CDR2 LQKENI. Between the trimmed V and J ends, which lost 6 bases and 2 bases, there was a span of 14 bases. The CDR3 nucleotides read TGTGCCAGCTCCAGGGGAGCGCAAACCTACGAGCAGTACTTC. It encodes CASSRGAQTYEQYF. The complete variable domain, with remaining parts taken from reference TRBV18 and TRBJ2-7, reads NAGVMQNPRHLVRRRGQEARLRCSPMKGHSHVYWYRQLPEEGLKFMVYLQKENIIDESGMPKERFSAEFPKEGPSILRIQQVVRGDSAAYFCASSRGAQTYEQYFGPGTRLTVT.

This clone was counted only a few times. The J gene is TRBJ2-3, the V gene TRBV5-1; 13 bases align to TRBD2. Germline V lookup: CDR1 SGHRS, CDR2 YFSETQ. The trim removed 1 base at V and 2 bases at J, leaving 10 bases unmatched. The CDR3 length is 19 residues. The CDR3 sequence is CASSLNPGLAGVATDTQYF. The DNA for the CDR3 is TGCGCCAGCAGCTTGAATCCTGGACTAGCGGGAGTTGCCACAGATACGCAGTATTTT.

The rearrangement joins TRBV6-6 to TRBJ1-5, with a tentative D call TRBD1 (5 bases). Germline lookup yields CDR1 MNHNY and CDR2 SVGAGI (reference sequence). CDR3 size: 14 residues. For the CDR3, the DNA is TGTGCAGCAACTAGTGGGGAGGGGTATCAGCCCCAGCATTTT. It is translated as CAATSGEGYQPQHF.

Of note for this clone: In the same sample, other DNA sequences code for this CDR3. The chain joins TRBV5-1 to TRBJ2-3; D is uncertain. The germline V gene encodes CDR1 SGHRS and CDR2 YFSETQ. The CDR3 is 14 amino acids. Trimming removed 4 bases from V and 8 bases from J, with 17 bases in between. DNA for the CDR3: TGCGCCAGCAGCACCCTGCCGGCTACCAGTACGCAGTATTTT. The encoded protein is CASSTLPATSTQYF.